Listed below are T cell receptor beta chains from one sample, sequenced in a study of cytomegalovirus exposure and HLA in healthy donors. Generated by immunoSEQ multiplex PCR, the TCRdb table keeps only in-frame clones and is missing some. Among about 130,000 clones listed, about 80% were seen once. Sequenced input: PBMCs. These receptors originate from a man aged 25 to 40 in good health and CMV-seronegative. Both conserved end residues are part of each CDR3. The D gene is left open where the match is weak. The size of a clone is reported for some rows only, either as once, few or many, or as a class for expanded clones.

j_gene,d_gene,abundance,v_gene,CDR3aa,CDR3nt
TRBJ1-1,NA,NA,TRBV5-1,CASSLARGAEAFF,TGCGCCAGCAGCTTGGCCCGGGGGGCTGAAGCTTTCTTT
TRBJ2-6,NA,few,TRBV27,CASSPEQGSGANVLTF,TGTGCCAGCAGTCCCGAACAGGGATCTGGGGCCAACGTCCTGACTTTC
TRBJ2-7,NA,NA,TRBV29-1,CSAAEGTDEQYF,TGCAGCGCCGCCGAGGGTACGGACGAGCAGTACTTC
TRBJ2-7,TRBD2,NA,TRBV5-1,CASSLGTSGSREQYF,TGCGCCAGCAGCCTAGGGACTAGCGGGAGTCGGGAGCAGTACTTC
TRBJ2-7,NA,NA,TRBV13,CASRSSYSPGKDYEQYF,TGTGCCAGCAGGTCATCATACTCACCGGGGAAAGACTACGAGCAGTACTTC
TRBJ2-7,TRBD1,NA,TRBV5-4,CASSKLPGQGIYEQYF,TGTGCCAGCAGCAAGCTACCGGGACAGGGTATTTACGAGCAGTACTTC
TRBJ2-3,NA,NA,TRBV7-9,CSIETGDTQYF,TGTTCCATCGAGACGGGGGATACGCAGTATTTT
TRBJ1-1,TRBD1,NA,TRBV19,CASRMTGRNTEAFF,TGTGCCAGTAGGATGACAGGGCGGAACACTGAAGCTTTCTTT
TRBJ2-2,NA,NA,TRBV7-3,CASSLLNTGELFF,TGTGCCAGCAGCTTACTGAACACCGGGGAGCTGTTTTTT
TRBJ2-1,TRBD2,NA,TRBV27,CASRLTLAESYNEQFF,TGTGCCAGCAGGCTCACCCTAGCGGAGAGCTACAATGAGCAGTTCTTC
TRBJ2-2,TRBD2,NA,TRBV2,CASTSGRANTGELFF,TGTGCCAGCACGAGCGGGAGGGCGAACACCGGGGAGCTGTTTTTT
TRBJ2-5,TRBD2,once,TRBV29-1,CSVEERLAIGDRETQYF,TGCAGCGTTGAAGAGCGACTAGCGATAGGAGATAGGGAGACCCAGTACTTC
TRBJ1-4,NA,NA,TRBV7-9,CSSSYINEKLFF,TGTTCCAGCAGTTATATTAATGAAAAACTGTTTTTT
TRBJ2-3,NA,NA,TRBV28,CAVQDFTAADTQYF,TGTGCCGTACAAGACTTCACGGCGGCAGATACGCAGTATTTT
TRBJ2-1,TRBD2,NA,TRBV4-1,CASSQPGTSGRAANEQFF,TGCGCCAGCAGCCAACCGGGGACTAGCGGGAGGGCCGCCAATGAGCAGTTCTTC
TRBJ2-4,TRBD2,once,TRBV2,CASSEALGLAGTKNIQYF,TGTGCCAGCAGTGAAGCGCTTGGTCTAGCGGGCACGAAAAACATTCAGTACTTC
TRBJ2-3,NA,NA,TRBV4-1,CASSPIQGKDTQYF,TGCGCCAGCAGCCCTATCCAGGGAAAAGATACGCAGTATTTT
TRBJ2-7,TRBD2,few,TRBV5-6,CASSLERGREQYF,TGTGCCAGCAGCTTGGAGCGGGGGCGGGAGCAGTACTTC
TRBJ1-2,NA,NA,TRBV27,CASSLSPTGGGGTYGYTF,TGTGCCAGCAGTTTATCGCCAACCGGGGGAGGTGGGACCTATGGCTACACCTTC
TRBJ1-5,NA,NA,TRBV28,CASSFGVGDSNQPQHF,TGTGCCAGCAGTTTTGGTGTAGGAGATAGCAATCAGCCCCAGCATTTT
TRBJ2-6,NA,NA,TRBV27,CASSFLWGHSSGANVLTF,TGTGCCAGCAGTTTTCTTTGGGGCCATTCCTCTGGGGCCAACGTCCTGACTTTC
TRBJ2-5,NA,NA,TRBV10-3,CAISDAGGGTQETQYF,TGTGCCATCAGTGACGCGGGCGGAGGGACCCAAGAGACCCAGTACTTC
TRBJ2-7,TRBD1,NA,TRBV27,CASSFWTGAYEQYF,TGTGCCAGCAGTTTCTGGACAGGTGCCTACGAGCAGTACTTC
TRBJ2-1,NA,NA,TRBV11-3,CASSPREPYNEQFF,TGTGCCAGCAGCCCCCGGGAGCCATACAATGAGCAGTTCTTC
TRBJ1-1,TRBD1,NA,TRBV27,CASSLRDSLNTEAFF,TGTGCCAGCAGTTTACGGGACAGTCTGAACACTGAAGCTTTCTTT
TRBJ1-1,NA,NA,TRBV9,CASSVELAGEAFF,TGTGCCAGCAGCGTAGAATTGGCAGGCGAAGCTTTCTTT
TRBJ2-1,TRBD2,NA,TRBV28,CAILLAGANVGEQFF,TGTGCCATCCTACTAGCGGGAGCGAATGTGGGTGAGCAGTTCTTC
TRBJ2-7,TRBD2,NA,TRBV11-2,CASSHPTGTSFYEQYF,TGTGCCAGCAGCCATCCAACCGGGACTAGTTTTTACGAGCAGTACTTC
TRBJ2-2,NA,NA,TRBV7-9,CASSRGGGTGELFF,TGTGCCAGCAGCAGGGGAGGGGGCACCGGGGAGCTGTTTTTT
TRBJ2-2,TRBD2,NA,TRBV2,CASRATSGSSNTGELFF,TGTGCCAGCAGGGCGACTAGCGGGAGTTCGAACACCGGGGAGCTGTTTTTT
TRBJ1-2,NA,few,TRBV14,CASSRHPPGVNYGYTF,TGTGCCAGCAGCCGCCACCCTCCAGGGGTTAACTATGGCTACACCTTC
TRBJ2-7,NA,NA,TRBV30,CAWSVTPGLFSF,TGTGCCTGGAGTGTCACTCCGGGACTCTTTTCCTTC
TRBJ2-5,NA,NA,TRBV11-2,CASSLEGARSETQYF,TGTGCCAGCAGCTTAGAGGGGGCGAGGTCAGAGACCCAGTACTTC
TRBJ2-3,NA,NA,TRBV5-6,CASSLPNTRLGSTDTQYF,TGTGCCAGCAGCCTACCCAACACGCGACTAGGGAGCACAGATACGCAGTATTTT
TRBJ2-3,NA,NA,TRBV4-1,CASSHLIGTDTQYF,TGCGCCAGCAGCCATCTAATCGGCACAGATACGCAGTATTTT
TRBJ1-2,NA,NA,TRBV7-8,CASSPSRVRANYGYTF,TGTGCCAGCAGCCCGAGTCGGGTGAGAGCAAACTATGGCTACACCTTC
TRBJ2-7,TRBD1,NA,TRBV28,CASSITGTGGFYEQYF,TGTGCCAGCAGTATAACCGGGACAGGGGGCTTCTACGAGCAGTACTTC
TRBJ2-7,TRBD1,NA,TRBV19,CASSMGQGVRYEQYF,TGTGCCAGTAGTATGGGACAGGGGGTTCGCTACGAGCAGTACTTC
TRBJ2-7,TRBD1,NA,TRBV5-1,CASSLVGTVSYEQYF,TGCGCCAGCAGCTTGGTCGGGACAGTCTCCTACGAGCAGTACTTC
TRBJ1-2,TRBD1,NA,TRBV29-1,CSVEGQIDYGYTF,TGCAGCGTTGAGGGACAGATTGACTATGGCTACACCTTC
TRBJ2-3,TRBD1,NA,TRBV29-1,CSARDRDPDTQYF,TGCAGCGCCCGGGACAGGGATCCAGATACGCAGTATTTT
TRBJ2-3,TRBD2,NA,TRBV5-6,CASTSAAGTLAGGTDTQYF,TGTGCCAGCACCTCCGCCGCGGGTACCCTAGCGGGGGGCACAGATACGCAGTATTTT
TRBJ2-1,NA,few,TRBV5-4,CASSLDRTYNEQFF,TGTGCCAGCAGCTTGGACAGGACCTACAATGAGCAGTTCTTC